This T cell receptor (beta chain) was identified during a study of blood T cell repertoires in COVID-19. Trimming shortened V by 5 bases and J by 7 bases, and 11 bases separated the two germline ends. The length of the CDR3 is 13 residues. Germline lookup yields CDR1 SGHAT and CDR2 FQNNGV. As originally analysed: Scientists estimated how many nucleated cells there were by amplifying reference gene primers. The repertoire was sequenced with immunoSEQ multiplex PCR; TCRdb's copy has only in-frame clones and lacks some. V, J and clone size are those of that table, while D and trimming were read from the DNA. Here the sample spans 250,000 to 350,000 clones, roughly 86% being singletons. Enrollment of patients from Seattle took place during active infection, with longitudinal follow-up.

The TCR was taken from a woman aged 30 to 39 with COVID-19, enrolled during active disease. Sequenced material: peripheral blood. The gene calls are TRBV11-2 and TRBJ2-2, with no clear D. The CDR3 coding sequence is TGTGCCAGCAGCCGAGGTACATTCGGGGAGCTGTTTTTT. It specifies CASSRGTFGELFF. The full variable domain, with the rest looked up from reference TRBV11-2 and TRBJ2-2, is EAGVAQSPRYKIIEKRQSVAFWCNPISGHATLYWYQQILGQGPKLLIQFQNNGVVDDSQLPKDRFSAERLKGVDSTLKIQPAKLEDSAVYLCASSRGTFGELFFGEGSRLTVL.